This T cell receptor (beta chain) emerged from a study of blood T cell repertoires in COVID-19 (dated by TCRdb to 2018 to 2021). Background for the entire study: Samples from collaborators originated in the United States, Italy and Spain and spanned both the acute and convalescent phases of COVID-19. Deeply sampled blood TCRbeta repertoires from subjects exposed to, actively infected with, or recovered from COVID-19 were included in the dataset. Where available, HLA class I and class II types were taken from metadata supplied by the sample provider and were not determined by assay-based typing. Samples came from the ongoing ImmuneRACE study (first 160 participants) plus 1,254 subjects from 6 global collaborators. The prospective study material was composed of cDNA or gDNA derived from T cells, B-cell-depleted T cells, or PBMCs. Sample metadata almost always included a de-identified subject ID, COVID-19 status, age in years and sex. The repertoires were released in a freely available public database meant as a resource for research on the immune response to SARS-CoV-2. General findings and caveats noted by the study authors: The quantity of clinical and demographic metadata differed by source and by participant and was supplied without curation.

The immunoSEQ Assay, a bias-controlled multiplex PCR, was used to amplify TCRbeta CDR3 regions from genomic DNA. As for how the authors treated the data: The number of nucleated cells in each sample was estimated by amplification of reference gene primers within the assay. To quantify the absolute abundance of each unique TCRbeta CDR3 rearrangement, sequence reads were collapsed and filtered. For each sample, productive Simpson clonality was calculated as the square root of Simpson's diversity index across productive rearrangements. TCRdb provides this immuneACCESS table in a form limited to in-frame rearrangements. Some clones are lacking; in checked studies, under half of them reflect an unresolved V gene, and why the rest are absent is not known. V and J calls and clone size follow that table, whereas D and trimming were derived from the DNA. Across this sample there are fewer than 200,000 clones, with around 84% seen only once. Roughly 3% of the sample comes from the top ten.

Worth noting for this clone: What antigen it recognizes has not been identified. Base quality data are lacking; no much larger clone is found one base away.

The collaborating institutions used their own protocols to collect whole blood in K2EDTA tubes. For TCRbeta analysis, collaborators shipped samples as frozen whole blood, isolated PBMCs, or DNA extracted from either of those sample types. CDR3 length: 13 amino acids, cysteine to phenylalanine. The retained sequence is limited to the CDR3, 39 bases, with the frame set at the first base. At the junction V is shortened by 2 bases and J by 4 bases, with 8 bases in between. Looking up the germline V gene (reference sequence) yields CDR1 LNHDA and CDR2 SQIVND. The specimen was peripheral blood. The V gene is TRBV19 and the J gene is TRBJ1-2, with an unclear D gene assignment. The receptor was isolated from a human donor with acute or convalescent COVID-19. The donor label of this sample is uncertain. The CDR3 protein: CASSISSLYGYTF. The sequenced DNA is TGTGCCAGTAGTATATCCAGTCTCTATGGCTACACCTTC.